The clone carrying this T cell receptor beta chain has ten or more counts. Thyroid surgery was preceded by no treatment in any patient. Germline V gene data show CDR1 as SGHNT and CDR2 as YYREEE (reference sequence). The CDR3 has 15 amino acids. V dropped 0 bases and J dropped 0 bases, with 9 bases sitting between them. The source of the sample is a study of metastatic and nonmetastatic thyroid tumors. With MiXCR, TCRdb reprocessed the PCR reads. The sample has 31,000 or so clones; about a sixth are singletons. Specimen: blood. The clonotype was recovered from a female donor with papillary thyroid cancer or a benign thyroid nodule (not recorded which). Some clones in this sample may be carry-over from other donors' samples. The chain employs TRBV5-4 and TRBJ1-1; D not certain. The CDR3, as DNA: TGTGCCAGCAGCTTGGGCCGGACGATGAACACTGAAGCTTTCTTT. It yields the protein CASSLGRTMNTEAFF.